Presented here are 13 T cell receptor beta chains from one specimen sequenced in a study of blood T cell repertoires in COVID-19. TCRdb's copy holds only in-frame clones and misses some; the assay was immunoSEQ multiplex PCR. The repertoire includes about 190,000 clones, around 87% of them detected once, and 20% to 25% sits in the top ten. Sequencing was done on a sample of PBMCs or T cells enriched from blood (not recorded which). These receptors came from a woman aged 40 to 50 in a cohort exposed to, infected with or recovered from COVID-19 (not recorded which).

The J gene is TRBJ2-4, the V gene TRBV13; the D gene is possibly TRBD2 (6 bases). The germline V gene has CDR1 PRHDT and CDR2 FYEKMQ (reference sequence). Trimming cost V 1 base and J 8 bases, with 9 bases left between them. The CDR3 totals 13 residues. In DNA form, the CDR3 reads TGTGCCAGCAGCTTAGTTCGGAGGGACATTCAGTACTTC. Translated: CASSLVRRDIQYF. Together with reference TRBV13 and TRBJ2-4, the CDR3 gives the full variable domain: AAGVIQSPRHLIKEKRETATLKCYPIPRHDTVYWYQQGPGQDPQFLISFYEKMQSDKGSIPDRFSAQQFSDYHSELNMSSLELGDSALYFCASSLVRRDIQYFGAGTRLSVL.

The genes are TRBV13 and TRBJ1-1; 7 bases line up with TRBD1. CDR1 is PRHDT, CDR2 FYEKMQ, per germline (reference sequence). The V segment lost 3 bases and the J segment 5 bases; nucleotides outside the gene matches: 15. The CDR3 totals 17 residues. The CDR3 DNA reads TGTGCCAGCAGCTTTCCAACAGGGGAAGGTGGGAGAACTGAAGCTTTCTTT. This encodes CASSFPTGEGGRTEAFF.

The chain has TRBV27 and TRBJ2-3; TRBD2 is a possible D gene (6 bases). The CDR3 is 12 residues long. Trimming removed 9 bases from V and 6 bases from J, with 13 bases in between. Germline assignment: CDR1 MNHEY and CDR2 SMNVEV (reference sequence). In DNA form, the CDR3 reads TGTGCCAGGGGGGGTGGGTTGGATACGCAGTATTTT. This translates into CARGGGLDTQYF.

The chain joins TRBV19 to TRBJ1-5; D is undetermined. The CDR3 consists of 13 residues. V lost 5 bases, J lost 5 bases, and 10 bases lay in between. The germline CDR1 and CDR2 sequences are LNHDA and SQIVND (reference sequence). CDR3 sequence (DNA): TGTGCCAGTAGTTCCCAGCGGGATCAGCCCCAGCATTTT. Its protein product is CASSSQRDQPQHF. Based on the CDR3 plus reference TRBV19 and TRBJ1-5, the full variable domain is DGGITQSPKYLFRKEGQNVTLSCEQNLNHDAMYWYRQDPGQGLRLIYYSQIVNDFQKGDIAEGYSVSREKKESFPLTVTSAQKNPTAFYLCASSSQRDQPQHFGDGTRLSIL.

The CDR3 here is CASSHPGGQVDSPLHF. DNA for the CDR3: TGCGCCAGCAGCCACCCCGGGGGACAGGTTGATTCACCCCTCCACTTT. V usage is TRBV4-1 and J usage is TRBJ1-6; 8 bases are a match to TRBD1. The CDR3 runs 16 residues. J lost 8 bases, V lost 3 bases, and 9 bases had no gene match. CDR1 and CDR2 (germline): MGHRA, YSYEKL.

The chain carries TRBV3-1 (or the pseudogene TRBV3-2) and TRBJ1-1; D is unclear. In germline, CDR1 is LGHDT, CDR2 YNNKEL (reference sequence). CDR3 size: 15 residues. The ends were cut back, 4 bases at V and 5 bases at J, with 17 bases in the middle. CDR3 in amino acids: CASSPNTQGLTEAFF. Written as DNA, the CDR3 is TGTGCCAGCAGCCCGAACACTCAAGGACTAACTGAAGCTTTCTTT.

Concerning this clone: Other nucleotide sequences from this sample produce the same CDR3. The genes are TRBV11-2 and TRBJ1-1, with D possibly matching TRBD1 (5 bases). This CDR3 is built from 13 residues. Deletions cut 5 bases from V and 0 bases from J, with 7 bases between. CDR1 is SGHAT, CDR2 FQNNGV, per germline. The CDR3: CASSPTVNTEAFF. CDR3 sequence (DNA): TGTGCCAGCAGCCCGACAGTGAACACTGAAGCTTTCTTT. Drawing the rest from reference TRBV11-2 and TRBJ1-1, the complete variable domain is EAGVAQSPRYKIIEKRQSVAFWCNPISGHATLYWYQQILGQGPKLLIQFQNNGVVDDSQLPKDRFSAERLKGVDSTLKIQPAKLEDSAVYLCASSPTVNTEAFFGQGTRLTVV.

This clone appeared a single time. The DNA for the CDR3 is TGTGCCAGTAGCAAACAGGGAAACTCCTACGAGCAGTACTTC. This codes for CASSKQGNSYEQYF. This rearrangement joins TRBV19 to TRBJ2-7; D perhaps matches TRBD1 (6 bases). Trimming pared 6 bases from V and 0 bases from J, leaving 12 bases between. CDR1 and CDR2 from the germline V gene are LNHDA and SQIVND (reference sequence). The CDR3 is 14 residues long.

The J gene is TRBJ2-4, the V gene TRBV7-6; TRBD2 agrees at 9 bases. The CDR3 is 19 amino acids. Trimming cost V 5 bases and J 1 base; bases outside gene matches: 15. Germline V gene sequence: CDR1 SGHVS, CDR2 FNYEAQ. The CDR3 nucleotides read TGTGCCAGCAGCCTAAGGGATAGCGGGAGAGTCAGGGCCAAAAACATTCAGTACTTC. As protein: CASSLRDSGRVRAKNIQYF.

The chain is built from TRBV15 and TRBJ1-5; 8 bases line up with TRBD1. Germline CDR1 reads LNHNV; CDR2 reads YYDKDF (reference sequence). The ends lost 0 bases at V and 5 bases at J; junction bases unmatched: 9. This CDR3 is built from 17 residues. The CDR3 DNA reads as TGTGCCACCAGCAGAGATCTCGGTACAGGGGGATATCAGCCCCAGCATTTT. Protein: CATSRDLGTGGYQPQHF.

The chain couples TRBV19 to TRBJ2-2; D call uncertain. V dropped 5 bases and J dropped 7 bases, with 11 bases sitting between them. This CDR3 comprises 13 residues. Germline values: CDR1 LNHDA, CDR2 SQIVND (reference sequence). The DNA for the CDR3 is TGTGCCAGTAGTTCAGGCTATGGCGGGGAGCTGTTTTTT. Protein product: CASSSGYGGELFF.

This sequence joins TRBV5-4 and TRBJ2-3; maybe TRBD2 (6 bases). This CDR3 region has 14 residues. Trimming left V 7 bases short and J 0 bases short, with 12 bases between. Germline assignment: CDR1 SGHNT and CDR2 YYREEE (reference sequence). CDR3 region: CASYLGGSTDTQYF. The CDR3 nucleotides read TGTGCCAGCTACCTTGGGGGGAGCACAGATACGCAGTATTTT.

This chain links TRBV19 with TRBJ2-7; tentatively, D is TRBD2 (7 bases). With 1 base removed from V and 4 bases from J, the gap between germline ends came to 11 bases. The CDR3 covers 14 residues. Germline-derived CDR1 and CDR2 are LNHDA and SQIVND (reference sequence). CDR3 residues: CASSIGRGLYEQYF. The CDR3 bases are TGTGCCAGTAGTATAGGGCGGGGGCTGTACGAGCAGTACTTC.